The 29 T cell receptor beta chains presented below share a single source sample, sequenced in a study of T cells in Graves' hyperthyroidism and ophthalmopathy (dated by TCRdb to about 2019). Library preparation was by multiplex PCR. The sequencing machine was an Illumina HiSeq 2000. The TCR beta CDR3 regions were amplified from RNA transcripts. A first-round RT-PCR of the TCR CDR3 used the HTBI primer set with the Qiagen OneStep RT-PCR kit. TCRdb applied fastp at Q25 and MiXCR to the public reads, then kept only in-frame beta chains. Each CDR3 protein gets just one entry, which takes the most common genes and DNA from the rows behind it. The sample yields around 350,000 distinct CDR3 sequences; 13% to 15% were counted once. Roughly a fifth of the sample goes to the ten largest clones. Sequences were obtained from blood. These receptors all come from a woman aged 60-75 years with Graves' ophthalmopathy.

The table lists this clonotype with a few counts. This rearrangement joins TRBV27 to TRBJ1-6; 9 positions match TRBD1. V lost 5 bases, J lost 9 bases, and 5 bases stayed unmatched. CDR3 length: 14 amino acids. From germline, CDR1 is MNHEY and CDR2 SMNVEV (reference sequence). Here the CDR3 reads CASSPRQGVSPLHF. Here the CDR3 DNA reads TGTGCCAGCAGTCCACGACAGGGGGTTTCACCCCTCCACTTT.

The rearrangement links TRBV9 to TRBJ2-5, with 8 bases aligning to TRBD2. Germline assignment: CDR1 SGDLS and CDR2 YYNGEE. This CDR3 spans 16 amino acids. V gave up 4 bases and J gave up 7 bases; unmatched junction bases: 15. The CDR3 nucleotides are TGTGCCAGCAGCCCCCGGGAGGGTGGGGGTGGTGCGACCCAGTACTTC. It is translated as CASSPREGGGGATQYF.

The rearrangement uses TRBV20-1 and TRBJ2-1, with 13 bases matching TRBD2. Germline V gene lookup returns CDR1 DFQATT and CDR2 SNEGSKA (reference sequence). Trimming removed 5 bases from V and 7 bases from J; junction bases left unmatched: 8. The CDR3 covers 15 residues. The CDR3 protein is CSAPKGTSGINEQFF. The CDR3 bases are TGCAGTGCTCCCAAGGGGACTAGCGGGATAAATGAGCAGTTCTTC.

At least ten counts were recorded for this clonotype. This chain connects TRBV6-1 to TRBJ2-4; 8 nucleotides match TRBD2. The germline V gene encodes CDR1 MNHNS and CDR2 SASEGT. J lost 0 bases, V lost 6 bases, and 16 bases had no gene match. CDR3 size: 19 residues. The CDR3 reads CASRTVLAGGFLAKNIQYF. In DNA, the CDR3 is TGTGCCAGCAGAACGGTTCTGGCGGGAGGATTTCTAGCCAAAAACATTCAGTACTTC.

This chain connects TRBV19 to TRBJ2-3; weak D call: TRBD1 (5 bases). The CDR3 covers 16 residues. The V gene's germline CDR1 is LNHDA and CDR2 SQIVND (reference sequence). V shed 7 bases and J shed 2 bases, with 19 bases lying between them. CDR3 region: CASTPSGRAPTDTQYF. The CDR3 region has the DNA TGTGCCAGTACCCCGTCGGGCAGGGCACCCACAGATACGCAGTATTTT. Drawing the rest from reference TRBV19 and TRBJ2-3, the complete variable domain is DGGITQSPKYLFRKEGQNVTLSCEQNLNHDAMYWYRQDPGQGLRLIYYSQIVNDFQKGDIAEGYSVSREKKESFPLTVTSAQKNPTAFYLCASTPSGRAPTDTQYFGPGTRLTVL.

At least ten counts were recorded for this clonotype. The chain joins TRBV20-1 to TRBJ2-1, with 7 nucleotides matching TRBD1. CDR1 and CDR2 (germline): DFQATT, SNEGSKA (reference sequence). The J segment lost 6 bases and the V segment lost 5 bases, leaving 1 base of the junction unmatched. The CDR3 contains 11 residues. CDR3 coding DNA: TGCAGTGCTTGGACAGGCAATGAGCAGTTCTTC. It encodes CSAWTGNEQFF.

This clonotype showed up many times. The J gene is TRBJ2-7, the V gene TRBV2; D remains unclear. The CDR3 contains 11 residues. The V end lost 6 bases, the J end lost 2 bases, and 5 bases lay between the germline ends. Germline lookup yields CDR1 SNHLY and CDR2 FYNNEI. The CDR3 here is CASSPTYEQYF. The CDR3 coding sequence is TGTGCCAGCAGCCCGACCTACGAGCAGTACTTC. The whole variable domain, filled in from reference TRBV2 and TRBJ2-7, reads EPEVTQTPSHQVTQMGQEVILRCVPISNHLYFYWYRQILGQKVEFLVSFYNNEISEKSEIFDDQFSVERPDGSNFTLKIRSTKLEDSAMYFCASSPTYEQYFGPGTRLTVT.

The chain employs TRBV2 and TRBJ2-3, with 11 positions matching TRBD2. This CDR3 region has 17 residues. The germline CDR1 and CDR2 sequences are SNHLY and FYNNEI. V was pared by 6 bases and J by 1 base, with 9 bases of the junction left unmatched. The CDR3 sequence is CASRDNSGRARTDTQYF. CDR3 nucleotide sequence: TGTGCCAGCAGGGATAATAGCGGGAGGGCCCGCACAGATACGCAGTATTTT.

This clonotype has only a few counts. The chain uses TRBV5-6 and TRBJ2-3; 7 bases agree with TRBD2. The V gene's germline CDR1 is SGHDT and CDR2 YYEEEE. CDR3 size: 14 residues. V shed 4 bases, J shed 0 bases, and the junction held 2 bases outside the gene matches. In nucleotides, the CDR3 is TGTGCCAGCAGCCGGGACTATAGCACAGATACGCAGTATTTT. It is translated as CASSRDYSTDTQYF.

This clonotype was seen many times. The chain uses TRBV30 and TRBJ2-5; no definite D call. This CDR3 has 11 amino acids. Trimming cost V 0 bases and J 10 bases, with 9 bases left between them. CDR1 is GTSNPN, CDR2 SVGIG, per germline (reference sequence). In DNA, the CDR3 is TGTGCCTGGAGTGTACAGACGGTCCAGTACTTC. Its translation is CAWSVQTVQYF.

The chain employs TRBV7-6 and TRBJ2-7; 11 bases agree with TRBD2. The CDR3 loop spans 16 amino acids. V trimming: 2 bases; J trimming: 6 bases; junction bases outside the gene matches: 9. Per the germline V gene, CDR1 is SGHVS and CDR2 is FNYEAQ. CDR3 DNA: TGTGCCAGCAGCTTAACCTTAGCGGGAGGGCCGGGCGAGCAGTACTTC. It encodes CASSLTLAGGPGEQYF.

The chain is built from TRBV11-3 and TRBJ2-7; TRBD2 matches at 10 bases. Per germline, CDR1 SGHNT and CDR2 YENEEA. The CDR3 runs 16 residues. The J segment lost 1 base and the V segment lost 5 bases, leaving 8 bases of the junction unmatched. CDR3 amino acids: CASSVSGTSESYEQYF. The DNA of the CDR3 is TGTGCCAGCAGCGTATCCGGGACTAGCGAGTCCTACGAGCAGTACTTC.

The rearrangement links TRBV9 to TRBJ2-7; 12 bases are shared with TRBD2. V trimming: 0 bases; J trimming: 5 bases; junction bases outside the gene matches: 6. Germline V gene data show CDR1 as SGDLS and CDR2 as YYNGEE. The CDR3 sequence is 16 residues long. CDR3 DNA sequence: TGTGCCAGCAGCGTAGCCCCGACTAGCGGGAGACACGAGCAGTACTTC. It translates to CASSVAPTSGRHEQYF.

Only a few counts were recorded for this clonotype. This chain links TRBV9 with TRBJ2-1; D gene uncertain. Trimming removed 4 bases at V and 4 bases at J, with 15 bases between. CDR1 is SGDLS, CDR2 YYNGEE, per germline. The CDR3 covers 15 residues. CDR3 sequence reads: CASSFWQEKYNEQFF. CDR3 bases: TGTGCCAGCAGCTTTTGGCAGGAAAAATACAATGAGCAGTTCTTC.

CDR3 amino acids: CASSLADRGSTDTQYF. CDR3 coding DNA: TGTGCCAGCAGCTTGGCCGACAGGGGCTCCACAGATACGCAGTATTTT. This chain uses TRBV5-4 with TRBJ2-3, with 8 bases fitting TRBD1. The CDR3 has 16 amino acids. The V gene's germline CDR1 is SGHNT and CDR2 YYREEE (reference sequence). V trimming: 0 bases; J trimming: 2 bases; junction bases outside the gene matches: 5.

This clonotype was counted ten times or more. The rearrangement joins TRBV6-4 to TRBJ1-1, with TRBD1 as a possible D gene (5 bases). This CDR3 is 16 amino acids long. Germline loops: CDR1 MRHNA, CDR2 SNTAGT. Trimming left V 0 bases short and J 0 bases short, with 11 bases between. The CDR3 is CASSDSGAGMNTEAFF. Here the CDR3 DNA reads TGTGCCAGCAGTGACTCTGGGGCGGGGATGAACACTGAAGCTTTCTTT.

The table lists this clonotype with many counts. The chain is built from TRBV6-1 and TRBJ1-5; no firm D call. This CDR3 spans 17 amino acids. The V end was cut by 3 bases, the J end by 4 bases, with 19 bases between. The V gene's germline CDR1 is MNHNS and CDR2 SASEGT. The CDR3 DNA reads as TGTGCCAGCAGTGACTCCGCCCGACGAGGCTCTAATCAGCCCCAGCATTTT. This codes for CASSDSARRGSNQPQHF.

This clonotype has a count of ten or more. The CDR3, as DNA: TGTGCCAGCAGGAAAACTAGCGGAGAGACCCAGTACTTC. This encodes CASRKTSGETQYF. The chain uses TRBV2 and TRBJ2-5; TRBD2 matches at 8 bases. The CDR3 is 13 residues long. CDR1 SNHLY and CDR2 FYNNEI come from the germline V gene. V gave up 6 bases and J gave up 4 bases; unmatched junction bases: 4.

This clonotype was observed many times. The CDR3 region is CSVVTSRTSWEQFF. As DNA, the CDR3 is TGCAGCGTGGTGACTAGCCGAACCTCTTGGGAGCAGTTCTTC. The chain carries TRBV29-1 and TRBJ2-1, with 7 bases that match TRBD2. The V and J ends lost 6 bases and 10 bases, in that order; junction bases with no gene match: 15. The germline V gene has CDR1 SQVTM and CDR2 ANQGSEA. The CDR3 contains 14 residues.

This clonotype has at least ten counts. The rearrangement joins TRBV28 to TRBJ2-5, with a possible D match to TRBD2 (5 bases). Trimming pared 3 bases from V and 5 bases from J, leaving 13 bases between. The CDR3 is 14 residues long. Germline V gene sequence: CDR1 MDHEN, CDR2 SYDVKM. This CDR3 reads CASSFRGLRETQYF. The CDR3 region has the DNA TGTGCCAGCAGTTTCCGGGGTCTTCGGGAGACCCAGTACTTC. Looking up the rest from reference TRBV28 and TRBJ2-5 gives the full variable domain: DVKVTQSSRYLVKRTGEKVFLECVQDMDHENMFWYRQDPGLGLRLIYFSYDVKMKEKGDIPEGYSVSREKKERFSLILESASTNQTSMYLCASSFRGLRETQYFGPGTRLLVL.

There are many counts of this clonotype. The chain couples TRBV5-5 to TRBJ2-1; 7 bases fit TRBD2. V was clipped by 6 bases and J by 8 bases; unmatched bases: 8. From germline, CDR1 is SGHKS and CDR2 YYEKEE (reference sequence). CDR3 length equals 13 residues. The CDR3 coding sequence is TGTGCCAGCATCGGACGGGGGAGGGATGAGCAGTTCTTC. It translates to CASIGRGRDEQFF.

This clonotype appeared many times. The chain joins TRBV9 to TRBJ2-5, with a weak D call TRBD1 (7 bases). The CDR3 loop spans 15 amino acids. Trimming cost V 0 bases and J 5 bases, with 14 bases left between them. Germline V gene data show CDR1 as SGDLS and CDR2 as YYNGEE. Here the CDR3 DNA reads TGTGCCAGCAGCGTAGGACAGGGAGGAGGGGAGACCCAGTACTTC. This encodes CASSVGQGGGETQYF. The whole variable domain, filled in from reference TRBV9 and TRBJ2-5, reads DSGVTQTPKHLITATGQRVTLRCSPRSGDLSVYWYQQSLDQGLQFLIQYYNGEERAKGNILERFSAQQFPDLHSELNLSSLELGDSALYFCASSVGQGGGETQYFGPGTRLLVL.

In this sample, this clonotype turned up many times. The chain uses TRBV25-1 and TRBJ2-7; D is perhaps TRBD2 (5 bases). This CDR3 region has 14 residues. The germline gives CDR1 MGHDK, CDR2 SYGVNS. The V end was cut by 2 bases, the J end by 2 bases, with 10 bases between. The CDR3 DNA follows: TGTGCCAGCAGTGAACGAGCGGCAACCTACGAGCAGTACTTC. Protein sequence: CASSERAATYEQYF.

The gene calls are TRBV12-3 or TRBV12-4 and TRBJ1-5; D uncertain. The CDR3 totals 14 residues. The germline V and J ends were trimmed by 3 bases and 4 bases, with 10 bases remaining between them. DNA of the CDR3: TGTGCCAGCAGTTTCGATGGCGGGAATCAGCCCCAGCATTTT. Protein product: CASSFDGGNQPQHF.

About this clonotype itself: A much larger clone differs from this one at a single base, so this may be a read error. V is TRBV18 and J is TRBJ2-3; D perhaps matches TRBD2 (5 bases). The CDR3 extends over 13 amino acids. Germline V gene data show CDR1 as KGHSH and CDR2 as LQKENI. The DNA for the CDR3 is TGTGCCAGCACACCACCGGAGGCCGATACGCAGTATTTT. This encodes CASTPPEADTQYF.

This clonotype was seen repeatedly, ten times or more. The rearrangement uses TRBV12-3 or TRBV12-4 and TRBJ2-2, with D unresolved. V lost 6 bases to trimming and J lost 1 base, with 12 bases between them. The CDR3 consists of 15 residues. CDR3 protein: CASSPLIRNTGELFF. The DNA of the CDR3 is TGTGCCAGCAGCCCCCTCATTAGGAACACCGGGGAGCTGTTTTTT.

This clonotype occurred many times. This sequence joins TRBV7-2 and TRBJ2-7; no clear D gene. The CDR3 sequence is 12 residues long. Germline values: CDR1 SGHTA, CDR2 FQGNSA. V was trimmed by 1 base and J by 9 bases, leaving 10 bases between them. The CDR3 region is CASSLGAQSQYF. For the CDR3, the DNA is TGTGCCAGCAGCTTAGGGGCGCAGTCGCAGTACTTC. Looking up the rest from reference TRBV7-2 and TRBJ2-7 gives the full variable domain: GAGVSQSPSNKVTEKGKDVELRCDPISGHTALYWYRQSLGQGLEFLIYFQGNSAPDKSGLPSDRFSAERTGGSVSTLTIQRTQQEDSAVYLCASSLGAQSQYFGPGTRLTVT.

This clonotype turned up a few times. J is TRBJ2-3 and V is TRBV19, with TRBD1 matching 7 bases. CDR1 and CDR2 from the germline V gene are LNHDA and SQIVND (reference sequence). V shed 4 bases and J 2 bases; nucleotides not matched to a gene: 3. The CDR3 has 14 residues. CDR3 DNA: TGTGCCAGTAGTAAGGACAGGACCACAGATACGCAGTATTTT. As protein: CASSKDRTTDTQYF. The full variable domain, with the rest looked up from reference TRBV19 and TRBJ2-3, is DGGITQSPKYLFRKEGQNVTLSCEQNLNHDAMYWYRQDPGQGLRLIYYSQIVNDFQKGDIAEGYSVSREKKESFPLTVTSAQKNPTAFYLCASSKDRTTDTQYFGPGTRLTVL.

A single count supports this clonotype. The chain recombines TRBV5-1 with TRBJ1-1, with D perhaps TRBD1 (5 bases). The germline V and J ends were trimmed by 4 bases and 1 base, with 14 bases remaining between them. Germline V gives CDR1 SGHRS, CDR2 YFSETQ. This CDR3 is 15 amino acids long. CDR3 in DNA: TGCGCCAGCAGCCTATCCGGGACGGGGAACACTGAAGCTTTCTTT. Translating it yields CASSLSGTGNTEAFF. The whole variable domain, remainder taken from reference TRBV5-1 and TRBJ1-1, is KAGVTQTPRYLIKTRGQQVTLSCSPISGHRSVSWYQQTPGQGLQFLFEYFSETQRNKGNFPGRFSGRQFSNSRSEMNVSTLELGDSALYLCASSLSGTGNTEAFFGQGTRLTVV.